A selection of T cell receptor beta chains follows, all from one sample in a study of OX40 agonist ivuxolimab in advanced cancers. Assay: immunoSEQ multiplex PCR; the TCRdb copy retains only in-frame clones and omits some. The sample contains more than 80,000 clones, 90% of which appear only once. Specimen: CD4+ or CD8+ T cells sorted from blood, collected in a trial of the OX40 agonist ivuxolimab. All receptors derive from an adult with an advanced solid tumor such as melanoma, head and neck, liver or kidney cancer. CDR3s include the opening cysteine and the closing phenylalanine or tryptophan. A D gene is named only where the DNA matches it firmly. The size entry is marked missing in some rows and otherwise reads once, few, many or a size class.

d_gene	abundance	j_gene	len	v_gene	CDR3nt	CDR3aa
TRBD1	NA	TRBJ1-1	15	TRBV29-1	TGCAGCGTTCACCCAAACCGGGACAGGGGAACTGAAGCTTTCTTT	CSVHPNRDRGTEAFF
NA	NA	TRBJ1-5	14	TRBV19	TGTGCCAGTAGCTCAGGTAGGGGAAATCAGCCCCAGCATTTT	CASSSGRGNQPQHF
TRBD1	NA	TRBJ2-7	18	TRBV9	TGTGCCAGCAGCGTAGCTCCCGGGACAGGGCCGGGCTCCTACGAGCAGTACTTC	CASSVAPGTGPGSYEQYF
NA	NA	TRBJ1-1	13	TRBV7-3	TGTGCCAGCTCTCAAGAACTGAACACTGAAGCTTTCTTT	CASSQELNTEAFF
NA	NA	TRBJ2-7	12	TRBV28	TGTGCCGGCGGGACGCCCTCCTACGAGCAGTACTTC	CAGGTPSYEQYF
TRBD1	NA	TRBJ1-1	13	TRBV6-5	TGTGCCAGCAGTCCCGGGACAGGGTTTTCGGCTTTCTTT	CASSPGTGFSAFF
TRBD1	NA	TRBJ2-1	15	TRBV6-6	TGTGCCAGCATCAAGGGACAGGGGGACAACAATGAGCAGTTCTTC	CASIKGQGDNNEQFF
NA	NA	TRBJ2-2	13	TRBV11-2	TGTGCCAGCAGCCAGGACACCACCGGGGAGCTGTTTTTT	CASSQDTTGELFF
NA	NA	TRBJ2-6	16	TRBV28	TGTGCCAGCAGTTTAAGTCTAACCTCTGGGGCCAACGTCCTGACTTTC	CASSLSLTSGANVLTF
TRBD1	NA	TRBJ1-4	15	TRBV6-5	TGTGCCAGCAGTTCCCGGGACAGTGCTAATGAAAAACTGTTTTTT	CASSSRDSANEKLFF
TRBD1	NA	TRBJ1-1	14	TRBV14	TGTGCCAGCAGCCTTATCCCCGGGACAGGCGAAGCTTTCTTT	CASSLIPGTGEAFF
TRBD2	NA	TRBJ2-5	16	TRBV7-7	TGTGCCAGCAGCCTGAATAGCGGGGGGGGCCAAGAGACCCAGTACTTC	CASSLNSGGGQETQYF
TRBD1	few	TRBJ1-3	15	TRBV19	TGTGCCAGTATCCCCCCAGGGACAGGGGGACACACCATATATTTT	CASIPPGTGGHTIYF
NA	few	TRBJ2-6	18	TRBV7-9	TGTGCCAGCAGCTTAGCGCCTGGACGGACATCTGGGGCCAACGTCCTGACTTTC	CASSLAPGRTSGANVLTF
NA	NA	TRBJ2-4	12	TRBV29-1	TGCAGCGTTGACATTGCCAAAAACATTCAGTACTTC	CSVDIAKNIQYF
NA	NA	TRBJ1-5	14	TRBV6-6	TGTGCCAGCAGTCGTGGGGATCCCAATCAGCCCCAGCATTTT	CASSRGDPNQPQHF
TRBD1	NA	TRBJ1-5	16	TRBV19	TGTGCCAGTAGCCTCGACAGGGGGCGCCTCAATCAGCCCCAGCATTTT	CASSLDRGRLNQPQHF
TRBD1	NA	TRBJ2-5	15	TRBV9	TGTGCCAGCAGCGTACTGACAGGGATTTCCGAGACCCAGTACTTC	CASSVLTGISETQYF
NA	few	TRBJ1-6	16	TRBV2	TGTGCCAGCAGTACTACCAGACCCGACTATAATTCACCCCTCCACTTT	CASSTTRPDYNSPLHF
NA	NA	TRBJ1-4	12	TRBV7-2	TGTGCCAGCAGCGCCCAGGGTCCCCCTCAGTTTTTT	CASSAQGPPQFF
NA	NA	TRBJ1-2	12	TRBV7-9	TGTGCCCCAGGGGCCACTAACTATGGCTACACCTTC	CAPGATNYGYTF
NA	NA	TRBJ1-1	13	TRBV30	TGTGCCTGGAACTCCCTCCCCGGCACTGAAGCTTTCTTT	CAWNSLPGTEAFF
NA	once	TRBJ1-1	15	TRBV9	TGTGCCAGCAGCGTAGGGACTATACCGAACACTGAAGCTTTCTTT	CASSVGTIPNTEAFF